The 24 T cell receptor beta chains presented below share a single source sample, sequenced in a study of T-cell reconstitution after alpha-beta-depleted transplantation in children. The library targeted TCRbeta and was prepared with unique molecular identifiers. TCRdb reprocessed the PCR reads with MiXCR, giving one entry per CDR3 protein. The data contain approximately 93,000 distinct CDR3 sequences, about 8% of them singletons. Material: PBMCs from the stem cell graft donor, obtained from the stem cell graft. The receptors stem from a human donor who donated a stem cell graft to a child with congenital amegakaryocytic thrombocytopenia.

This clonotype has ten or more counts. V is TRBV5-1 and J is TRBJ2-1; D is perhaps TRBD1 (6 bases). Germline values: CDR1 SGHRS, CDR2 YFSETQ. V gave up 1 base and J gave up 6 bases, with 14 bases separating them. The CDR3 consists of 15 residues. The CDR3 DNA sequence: TGCGCCAGCAGCTTGAGAACAGGGTCTACCAATGAGCAGTTCTTC. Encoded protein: CASSLRTGSTNEQFF.

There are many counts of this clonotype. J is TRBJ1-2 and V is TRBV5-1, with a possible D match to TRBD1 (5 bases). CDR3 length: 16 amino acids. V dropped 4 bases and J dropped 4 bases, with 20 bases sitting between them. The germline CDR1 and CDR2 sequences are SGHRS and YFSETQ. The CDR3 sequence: CASSPWRAEGAYGYTF. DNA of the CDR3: TGCGCCAGCAGCCCCTGGAGGGCCGAAGGGGCCTATGGCTACACCTTC.

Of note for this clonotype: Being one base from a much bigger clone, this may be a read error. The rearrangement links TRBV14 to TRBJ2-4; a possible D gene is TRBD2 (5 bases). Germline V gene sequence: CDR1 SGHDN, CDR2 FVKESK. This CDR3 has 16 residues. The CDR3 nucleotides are TGTGCCAGCAGCCAAGATGGGCGGGTAGCCAAAAACAGTCAGTACTTC. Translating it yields CASSQDGRVAKNSQYF. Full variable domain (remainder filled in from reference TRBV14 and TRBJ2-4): EAGVTQFPSHSVIEKGQTVTLRCDPISGHDNLYWYRRVMGKEIKFLLHFVKESKQDESGMPNNRFLAERTGGTYSTLKVQPAELEDSGVYFCASSQDGRVAKNSQYFGAGTRLSVL.

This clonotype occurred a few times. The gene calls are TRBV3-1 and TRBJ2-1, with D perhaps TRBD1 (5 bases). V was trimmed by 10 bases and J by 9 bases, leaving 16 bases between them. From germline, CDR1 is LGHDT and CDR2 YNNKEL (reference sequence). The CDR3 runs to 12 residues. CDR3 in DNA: TGTGCCACCCAAAGGGGTTTGGGTGAGCAGTTCTTC. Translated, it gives CATQRGLGEQFF.

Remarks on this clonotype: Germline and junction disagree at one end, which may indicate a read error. CDR3 sequence: CASSLAGQPTFTWELFF. DNA of the CDR3: TGTGCCAGCAGCTTGGCGGGACAGCCCACCTTCACCTGGGAGCTGTTTTTC. The chain uses TRBV5-6 and TRBJ2-2, with 7 positions matching TRBD1. Germline V gives CDR1 SGHDT, CDR2 YYEEEE. The CDR3 has 17 residues.

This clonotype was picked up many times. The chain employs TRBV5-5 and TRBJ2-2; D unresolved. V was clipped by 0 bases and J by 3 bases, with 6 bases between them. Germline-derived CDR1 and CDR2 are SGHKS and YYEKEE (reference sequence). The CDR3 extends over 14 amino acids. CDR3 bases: TGTGCCAGCAGCTTGGTGGAAGACACCGGGGAGCTGTTTTTT. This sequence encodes CASSLVEDTGELFF.

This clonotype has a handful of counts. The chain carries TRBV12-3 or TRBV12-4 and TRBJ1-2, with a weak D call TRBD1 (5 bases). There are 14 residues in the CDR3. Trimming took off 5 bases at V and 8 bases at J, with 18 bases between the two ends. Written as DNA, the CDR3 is TGTGCCAGCAGTGTAACGGACGGGACGATAGGCTACACCTTC. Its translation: CASSVTDGTIGYTF.

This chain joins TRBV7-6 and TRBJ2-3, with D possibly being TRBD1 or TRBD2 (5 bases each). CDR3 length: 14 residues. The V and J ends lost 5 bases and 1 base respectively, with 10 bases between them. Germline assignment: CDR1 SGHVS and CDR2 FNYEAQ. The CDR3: CASSPLGGTDTQYF. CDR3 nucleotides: TGTGCCAGCAGCCCGCTGGGGGGCACAGATACGCAGTATTTT.

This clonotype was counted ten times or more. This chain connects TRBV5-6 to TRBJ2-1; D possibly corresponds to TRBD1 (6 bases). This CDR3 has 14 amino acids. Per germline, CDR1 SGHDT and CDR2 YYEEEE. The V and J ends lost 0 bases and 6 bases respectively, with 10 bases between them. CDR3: CASSLEVGGNEQFF. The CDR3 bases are TGTGCCAGCAGCTTGGAGGTAGGGGGCAATGAGCAGTTCTTC.

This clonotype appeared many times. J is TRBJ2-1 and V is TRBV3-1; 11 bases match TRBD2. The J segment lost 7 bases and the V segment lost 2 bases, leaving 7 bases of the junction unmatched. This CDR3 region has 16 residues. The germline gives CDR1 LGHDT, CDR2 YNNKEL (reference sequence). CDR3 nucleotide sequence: TGTGCCAGCAGCCAAAATAGCGGGGGGGCTCGGAATGAGCAGTTCTTC. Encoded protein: CASSQNSGGARNEQFF.

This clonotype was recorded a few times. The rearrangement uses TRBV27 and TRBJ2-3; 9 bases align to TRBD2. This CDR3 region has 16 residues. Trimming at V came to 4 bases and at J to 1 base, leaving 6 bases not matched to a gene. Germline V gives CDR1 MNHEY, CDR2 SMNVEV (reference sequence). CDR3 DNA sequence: TGTGCCAGCAGTTCCCTAGCGGGGAGACGCACAGATACGCAGTATTTT. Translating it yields CASSSLAGRRTDTQYF.

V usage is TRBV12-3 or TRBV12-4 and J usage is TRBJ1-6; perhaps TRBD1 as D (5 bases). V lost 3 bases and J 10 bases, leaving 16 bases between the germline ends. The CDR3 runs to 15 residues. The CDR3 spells CASSFGALSRSPLHF. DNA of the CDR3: TGTGCCAGCAGTTTTGGGGCATTGTCTAGGTCACCCCTCCACTTT.

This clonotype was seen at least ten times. CDR3 sequence reads: CASSPRLDRDTEAFF. The CDR3 DNA sequence: TGTGCCAGCAGCCCTAGACTGGACAGGGACACTGAAGCTTTCTTT. V and J are TRBV7-6 and TRBJ1-1; 8 bases are shared with TRBD1. Germline CDR1 is SGHVS and CDR2 is FNYEAQ. Unmatched junction bases numbered 8, after V lost 5 bases and J lost 3 bases. The length of the CDR3 is 15 residues.

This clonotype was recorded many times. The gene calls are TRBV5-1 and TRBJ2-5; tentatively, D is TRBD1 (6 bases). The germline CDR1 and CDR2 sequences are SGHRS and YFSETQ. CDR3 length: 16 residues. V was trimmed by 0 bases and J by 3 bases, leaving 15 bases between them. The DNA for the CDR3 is TGCGCCAGCAGCTTGGAGGGATTGGGGGCTGAAGAGACCCAGTACTTC. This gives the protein CASSLEGLGAEETQYF. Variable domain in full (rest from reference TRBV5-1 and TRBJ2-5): KAGVTQTPRYLIKTRGQQVTLSCSPISGHRSVSWYQQTPGQGLQFLFEYFSETQRNKGNFPGRFSGRQFSNSRSEMNVSTLELGDSALYLCASSLEGLGAEETQYFGPGTRLLVL.

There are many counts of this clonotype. The CDR3 sequence: CATSRDQRGYEQFF. CDR3 nucleotides: TGTGCCACCAGCAGAGATCAAAGGGGCTATGAGCAGTTCTTC. The chain couples TRBV15 to TRBJ2-1, with D maybe TRBD1 (5 bases). CDR3 size: 14 residues. V was pared by 0 bases and J by 8 bases, with 11 bases between. The germline gives CDR1 LNHNV, CDR2 YYDKDF (reference sequence).

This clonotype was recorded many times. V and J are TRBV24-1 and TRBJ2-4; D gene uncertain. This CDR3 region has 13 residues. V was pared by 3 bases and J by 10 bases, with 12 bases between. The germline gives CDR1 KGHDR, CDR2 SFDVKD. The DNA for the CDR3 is TGTGCCACCAGTGATCCTGACACTACAATTCAGTACTTC. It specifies CATSDPDTTIQYF.

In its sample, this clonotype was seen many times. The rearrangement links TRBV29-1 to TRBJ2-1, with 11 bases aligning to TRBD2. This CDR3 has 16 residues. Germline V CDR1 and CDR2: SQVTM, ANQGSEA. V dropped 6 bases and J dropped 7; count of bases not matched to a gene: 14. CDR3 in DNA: TGCAGCGTCGAACCCCTGACTAGCGGGGATATAAATGAGCAGTTCTTC. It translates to CSVEPLTSGDINEQFF.

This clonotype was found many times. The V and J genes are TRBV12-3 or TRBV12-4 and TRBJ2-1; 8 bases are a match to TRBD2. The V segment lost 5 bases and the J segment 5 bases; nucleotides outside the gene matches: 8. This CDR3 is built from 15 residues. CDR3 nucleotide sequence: TGTGCCAGCAGTCCCCTCCGGGGGGGTCACAATGAGCAGTTCTTC. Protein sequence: CASSPLRGGHNEQFF.

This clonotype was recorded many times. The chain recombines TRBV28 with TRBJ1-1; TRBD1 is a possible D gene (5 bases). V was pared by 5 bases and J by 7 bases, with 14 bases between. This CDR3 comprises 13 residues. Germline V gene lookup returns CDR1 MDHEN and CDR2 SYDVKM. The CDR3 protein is CASSVPLGHEAFF. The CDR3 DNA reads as TGTGCCAGCAGTGTTCCCTTGGGGCATGAAGCTTTCTTT.

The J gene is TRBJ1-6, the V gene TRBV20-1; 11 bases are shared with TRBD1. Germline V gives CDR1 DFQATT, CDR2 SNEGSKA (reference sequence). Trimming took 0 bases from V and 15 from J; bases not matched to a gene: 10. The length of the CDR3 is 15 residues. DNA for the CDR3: TGCAGTGCTAGAGAACCCCGGGACAGGGGGATTCGCCTCCACTTT. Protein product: CSAREPRDRGIRLHF.

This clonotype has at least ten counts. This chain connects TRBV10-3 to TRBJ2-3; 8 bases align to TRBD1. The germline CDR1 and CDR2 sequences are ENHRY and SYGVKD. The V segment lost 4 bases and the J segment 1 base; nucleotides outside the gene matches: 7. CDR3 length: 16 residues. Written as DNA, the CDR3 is TGTGCCATCAGTGCTCACGGACAGGGCGGCACAGATACGCAGTATTTT. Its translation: CAISAHGQGGTDTQYF.

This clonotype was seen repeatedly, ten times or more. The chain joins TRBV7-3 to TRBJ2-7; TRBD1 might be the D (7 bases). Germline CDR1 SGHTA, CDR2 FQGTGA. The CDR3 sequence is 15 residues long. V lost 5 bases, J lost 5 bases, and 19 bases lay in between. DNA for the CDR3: TGTGCCAGCAGCGCCGGAGGGGCAGGGGGAGACGAGCAGTACTTC. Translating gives CASSAGGAGGDEQYF.

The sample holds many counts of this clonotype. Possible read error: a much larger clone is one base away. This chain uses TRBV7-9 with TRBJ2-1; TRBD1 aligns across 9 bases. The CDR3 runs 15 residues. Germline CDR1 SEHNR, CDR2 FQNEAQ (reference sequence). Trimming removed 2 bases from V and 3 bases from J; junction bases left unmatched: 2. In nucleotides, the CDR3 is TGTGCCAGCAGCTTAATGGGACAGGGCTACAATGAGCAGTTCTTC. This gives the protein CASSLMGQGYNEQFF.

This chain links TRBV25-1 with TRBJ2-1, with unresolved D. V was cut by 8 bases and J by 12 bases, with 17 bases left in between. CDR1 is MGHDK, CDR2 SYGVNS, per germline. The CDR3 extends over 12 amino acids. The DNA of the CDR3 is TGTGCCAGCTCTTCACAAGGGATAAGGCAGTTCTTC. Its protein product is CASSSQGIRQFF.